The T cell receptor beta chain described here comes from a study of regulatory T cells in long-lasting Graves disease. General study findings and limits: Having few samples may have compromised the accuracy. Thyroid tissue was not sampled; only peripheral blood was.

This clonotype has ten or more counts. No antigen is known for it. Arm-PCR of CDR3 regions with iRepertoire HTBI primers generated TCR beta libraries. Each CDR3 protein is one row after TCRdb ran MiXCR on the multiplex PCR reads. The sample shows about 660,000 distinct CDR3 sequences, 25% to 35% of them seen only once. This sample's time point: persistent/refractory GD, antithyroid drugs over 5 years with positive TRAb. The TCR library was made from RNA that had been extracted from PBMCs in TRIzol. CDR1 and CDR2 from the germline V gene are DFQATT and SNEGSKA (reference sequence). V was clipped by 3 bases and J by 0 bases; unmatched bases: 3. There are 15 residues in the CDR3.

The receptor was derived from a female donor with Graves disease. This material consisted of peripheral blood mononuclear cells (PBMCs), taken when the disease was refractory, from a patient treated with antithyroid drugs. This chain links TRBV20-1 with TRBJ2-1, with 9 bases that match TRBD2. Here the CDR3 DNA reads TGCAGTGCTAGGCTAGCGGGGAGCTCCTACAATGAGCAGTTCTTC. This sequence encodes CSARLAGSSYNEQFF.